This T cell receptor (beta chain) was captured by sequencing in a study of blood T cell repertoires in COVID-19. Assignment of participants to cohorts was predicated upon participant-reported clinical history. Germline V gene sequence: CDR1 MGHRA, CDR2 YSYEKL. The CDR3 covers 14 residues. Losses at the gene ends were 4 bases for V and 8 bases for J; bases not matched to a gene: 5. Some clones are missing from TCRdb's copy, which holds only in-frame ones; the method was immunoSEQ multiplex PCR. This table has approximately 300,000 clones, 85% appearing once. The sample taken for sequencing was PBMCs or T cells enriched from blood (not recorded which). This clonotype originated in a woman under 40 who had been exposed to COVID-19. This chain connects TRBV4-1 to TRBJ2-3; 11 bases are shared with TRBD2. CDR3: CASSLSGGAGTQYF. In DNA, the CDR3 is TGCGCCAGCAGCCTTAGCGGGGGGGCCGGTACGCAGTATTTT.